This T cell receptor (beta chain) is drawn from a study of control samples from healthy donors and cancer patients (dated by TCRdb to 2018 to 2020). Library prep was done by the immunoSEQ multiplex PCR assay. This immuneACCESS table, as held by TCRdb, lists in-frame sequences with V and J called but not all clones. Of the missing ones, under half trace to an unresolved V gene in checked studies; the others have no known cause. Across this sample there are about 79,000 clones, with 80% to 95% seen only once. Of the sample, roughly 1.2% falls within the top ten clones. The CDR3 holds 14 amino acids from the cysteine to the phenylalanine. Left in the record is the CDR3 DNA by itself, 42 bases read in frame from the first base. CDR1 and CDR2, looked up from the germline V gene, are KGHSH and LQKENI. V was cut back by 3 bases and J by 8 bases, leaving a gap of 16 bases between them. This clone occurred once. No cognate antigen has been identified for it. Per-nucleotide qualities are absent, and no much larger clonotype sits a single base away.

The chain couples TRBV18 to TRBJ1-2, with a tentative D gene TRBD1 over 5 matching bases. Sequencing used PBMCs. This clonotype was sampled from a woman aged 40-49 years with lung cancer. The nucleotides are TGTGCCAGCTCACCCCCCGGGGGTTCTATGGGCTACACCTTC. Its translation reads: CASSPPGGSMGYTF.